These T cell receptor beta chains were read from a single sample in a study of control samples from healthy donors and cancer patients. Libraries were prepared by immunoSEQ multiplex PCR; TCRdb keeps only in-frame clonotypes and omits some of them. Altogether about 150,000 clones are present, more than 85% being singletons, with the ten largest covering around 2.5%. The sample was blood. The receptors shown here come from a middle-aged man in good health. The CDR3 runs from the conserved cysteine through the conserved F or W. D genes are given only for firm matches. Only some rows state a clone size, as once, few, many or a class for expanded clones.

>TRBJ2-7|.|.|TRBV9
TGTGCCAGCAGCGCCGGGGGACGTGTTTCGCACGAGCAGTACTTC
CASSAGGRVSHEQYF
>TRBJ1-2|.|TRBD1|TRBV6-4
TGTGCCAGCAGTGACTCGAGTCGGACAGGGGGAATCTATGGCTACACCTTC
CASSDSSRTGGIYGYTF
>TRBJ1-4|.|.|TRBV5-1
TGCGCCAGCAGCGAAGAACTTGGAAAACTGTTTTTT
CASSEELGKLFF
>TRBJ1-4|.|.|TRBV5-1
TGCGCCAGCAGCTTGGGCGAGGGGGAAAAACTGTTTTTT
CASSLGEGEKLFF
>TRBJ1-6|.|.|TRBV9
TGTGCCAGCAGCGTATCCCCCTCCAGGGACGGATCACCCCTCCACTTT
CASSVSPSRDGSPLHF
>TRBJ1-2|.|TRBD1|TRBV7-9
TGTGCCAGCAGCCAGACAGGGTTGTATGGCTACACCTTC
CASSQTGLYGYTF
>TRBJ2-2|.|.|TRBV21-1
TGTGCCAGCCGAACCGGGACCGAGAACACCGGGGAGCTGTTTTTT
CASRTGTENTGELFF
>TRBJ1-5|once|.|TRBV24-1
TGTGCCACCAGTGGGGGCAATCAGCCCCAGCATTTT
CATSGGNQPQHF
>TRBJ2-7|.|.|TRBV19
TGTGCCAGTAGTATAGGTACAGGGTTGTACGAGCAGTACTTC
CASSIGTGLYEQYF
>TRBJ1-2|.|.|TRBV2
TGTGCCAGCAGTGCGGAGGGGAGCGGCTACACCTTC
CASSAEGSGYTF
>TRBJ2-7|.|TRBD1|TRBV28
TGTGCCAGCAGCCCACCCACAGGGGATGGTTACGAGCAGTACTTC
CASSPPTGDGYEQYF
>TRBJ2-2|.|.|TRBV7-8
TGTGCCAGCAGCACCCAGATAAGGACCGGGGAGCTGTTTTTT
CASSTQIRTGELFF
>TRBJ2-1|.|TRBD2|TRBV27
TGTGCCAGCAGTTTTAGCGGGAGTTTCTACAATGAGCAGTTCTTC
CASSFSGSFYNEQFF
>TRBJ2-2|.|TRBD2|TRBV19
TGTGCCAGTAGTATCCTTATCGTCCTAGCGGGAGTTAGGCTAGCCGGGGAGCTGTTTTTT
CASSILIVLAGVRLAGELFF
>TRBJ1-1|.|.|TRBV27
TGTGCCAGCGTTTCGCAGGGAGGAACTGAAGCTTTCTTT
CASVSQGGTEAFF
>TRBJ2-3|.|.|TRBV18
TGTGCCAGCTCACCACCGGCCTTACGGGGAGATACGCAGTATTTT
CASSPPALRGDTQYF
>TRBJ2-7|.|TRBD1|TRBV5-1
TGCGCCAGCAGCTTGACAGGGGGCGCCCCCTACGAGCAGTACTTC
CASSLTGGAPYEQYF
>TRBJ2-3|.|TRBD2|TRBV5-1
TGCGCCAGCAGCGGGAGCGGCTGGGGGGGAGATACGCAGTATTTT
CASSGSGWGGDTQYF
>TRBJ1-2|.|.|TRBV21-1
TGTGCCAGCAGCAAGCTAACAGGGGACTATGGCTACACCTTC
CASSKLTGDYGYTF
>TRBJ2-7|.|.|TRBV21-1
TGTGCCAGCAGCAAAGTAACCGGATCCTACGAGCAGTACTTC
CASSKVTGSYEQYF
>TRBJ1-1|.|.|TRBV5-1
TGCGCCAGCAGCTTGAGGGGGGCGAACCCTGAAGCTTTCTTT
CASSLRGANPEAFF
>TRBJ1-6|.|.|TRBV6-5
TGTGCCGTCTGGGGAACTGGGAGTGGGTCACCCCTCCACTTT
CAVWGTGSGSPLHF
>TRBJ2-1|.|TRBD2|TRBV3-1/TRBV3-2
TGTGCCAGCAGCCAAGAACTTACTAGCGGTTACAATGAGCAGTTCTTC
CASSQELTSGYNEQFF
>TRBJ1-6|.|TRBD1|TRBV7-9
TGTGCCAGCAGCAGACAGGGGAATTCACCCCTCCACTTT
CASSRQGNSPLHF
>TRBJ2-7|.|TRBD1|TRBV5-1
TGCGCCAGCAGCTTGGAGGACAGGGGGTACGAGCAGTACTTC
CASSLEDRGYEQYF
>TRBJ2-7|.|.|TRBV2
TGTGCCAGCAGTGGGACCAGTTCCTACGAGCAGTACTTC
CASSGTSSYEQYF
>TRBJ1-2|.|.|TRBV1
TGCACCAGCAGCCAGGACTTATCGGACAGGGGAGACTATGGCTACACCTTC
CTSSQDLSDRGDYGYTF
>TRBJ1-6|.|.|TRBV10-3
TGTGCCATCAGTGAGTCGTCGGGTAATTCACCCCTCCACTTT
CAISESSGNSPLHF
>TRBJ1-3|.|TRBD1|TRBV5-6
TGTGCCAGCAGCTTAGGGGGCGGAAACACCATATATTTT
CASSLGGGNTIYF
>TRBJ1-5|.|.|TRBV9
TGTGCCAGCAGCGTAGGGGTCCAGACTAATCAGCCCCAGCATTTT
CASSVGVQTNQPQHF
>TRBJ2-7|.|.|TRBV23-1
TGCGCCAGCAGTCTCTCCCCGCCCTACGAGCAGTACTTC
CASSLSPPYEQYF
>TRBJ2-1|.|.|TRBV27
TGTGCCAGCAGCCTAGGCTACAATGAGCAGTTCTTC
CASSLGYNEQFF
>TRBJ2-3|.|.|TRBV14
TGTGCCAGCAGCCAAGGAGGGATGAGGGATACGCAGTATTTT
CASSQGGMRDTQYF
>TRBJ1-2|.|.|TRBV5-1
TGCGCCAGCAGCCCGGAGCCGGGGGCGCCCTATGGCTACACCTTC
CASSPEPGAPYGYTF
>TRBJ1-1|.|.|TRBV5-1
TGCGCCAGCAGCCCTGGGGGGCGAACTGAAGCTTTCTTT
CASSPGGRTEAFF
>TRBJ2-3|once|TRBD2|TRBV25-1
TGTGCCAGCAGCACGACTAGCGGGAGCACAGATACGCAGTATTTT
CASSTTSGSTDTQYF
>TRBJ1-2|once|.|TRBV27
TGTGCCAGCAGTTTTCGATCTCGGGGTTGGTATGGCTACACCTTC
CASSFRSRGWYGYTF
>TRBJ2-7|.|TRBD2|TRBV11-1
TGTGCCAGCAGCCTCTACTTCTCAGCGGGGGAGCAGTACTTC
CASSLYFSAGEQYF
>TRBJ2-5|.|TRBD2|TRBV28
TGTGCCAGCACTACTTCCCCTGGGACTAGCGGGAGTGGGTACCAAGAGACCCAGTACTTC
CASTTSPGTSGSGYQETQYF
>TRBJ1-5|.|.|TRBV5-6
TGTGCCAGCAGCCTGGGAGACAGAGACAATCAGCCCCAGCATTTT
CASSLGDRDNQPQHF
>TRBJ1-4|.|.|TRBV6-5
TGTGCCAGCAGTTACTCAACAGGGAGGATGGAAAAACTGTTTTTT
CASSYSTGRMEKLFF
>TRBJ1-3|once|.|TRBV24-1
TGTGCCACCAGTGAAGGGGCTCGGAACACCATATATTTT
CATSEGARNTIYF
>TRBJ2-1|.|TRBD2|TRBV11-2
TGTGCCAGCAGCTCTGGGACTAGCGGGAGAAACTACAATGAGCAGTTCTTC
CASSSGTSGRNYNEQFF
>TRBJ2-1|once|.|TRBV10-2
TGCGCCAGCAGGGGACTGGGAACCTACAATGAGCAGTTCTTC
CASRGLGTYNEQFF
>TRBJ2-3|.|.|TRBV27
TGTGCCAGCAGTGCCGGGGTAATCCTTACAGATACGCAGTATTTT
CASSAGVILTDTQYF
>TRBJ2-5|.|.|TRBV5-4
TGTGCCAGCAGCTTGGGCCAAGGGGGGAAAGAGACCCAGTACTTC
CASSLGQGGKETQYF
>TRBJ2-4|.|TRBD1|TRBV11-2
TGTGCCAGCAGAGAAACAGGGGGCGCATCCAAAAACATTCAGTACTTC
CASRETGGASKNIQYF
>TRBJ2-1|.|TRBD2|TRBV10-3
TGTGCCATCAGCTTCAAGGGAGCGGGAGCTTACAATGAGCAGTTCTTC
CAISFKGAGAYNEQFF